This T cell receptor (beta chain) is drawn from a study of beta chain features in type 1 diabetes (dated by TCRdb to 2016 to 2018). Study-level background: Patients and healthy donors did not differ in mean age, gender distribution, total cell number or subset yield. A total of 85 million to 110 million sorted cells were examined across all samples, and RNA yield correlated strongly with the number of cells per subset. In the study, recently diagnosed type 1 diabetes patients and matched healthy donors were compared on the TCRB repertoires of their sorted circulating CD4+ T cell subsets. Whereas all 30 or so donors provided naive and central memory subsets, regulatory and stem cell-like memory subsets were isolated from just 8 patients and roughly 8 healthy donors.

CDR1 and CDR2, per the germline V gene (reference sequence), are MNHNY and SVGAGI. The CDR3 starts with the cysteine, ends with the phenylalanine, and has 14 residues. Of the read, only the CDR3 DNA is kept; its 42 bases are in frame from base 1. The germline ends are 18 bases apart after V is trimmed by 7 bases and J by 6 bases. A single peripheral blood draw of about 116 mL on average was collected from each donor into heparinised tubes. A BD FACSAria II was used to sort naive, central memory, regulatory and stem cell-like memory CD4+ T cells with a panel that included CD45RO, CCR7, CD25, CD127, CD95 and CD27. Purity was above 95% for every sorted population. PBMCs were isolated immediately by Lymphoprep density gradient centrifugation and stained directly without culture. Samples were stained and sorted in pairs, with one healthy donor and one patient per experiment, so that batch effects were minimized.

On this clone: No cognate antigen has been identified for it. No per-base quality is available; no much larger clone lies one base away.

The entire amount of isolated RNA was reverse transcribed using the High Capacity cDNA Reverse Transcription Kit, so the sequenced TCRB transcripts were expressed ones. Naive, central memory and regulatory T cell samples underwent deep immunoSEQ sequencing, averaging roughly 3.3 million total reads per sample. Sorted cells were lysed in RLT buffer, and RNA was extracted using DNase-treated RNeasy Micro or Mini kits according to cell number. To prevent cross-contamination, every cell subset was processed on its own, while patient and healthy donor samples were processed together. The immunoSEQ multiplex PCR was used to amplify TCRB sequences from cDNA, yielding 87-bp fragments that span the CDR3 region. Sequencing of the amplicons was done on the Illumina HiSeq platform. As for the authors' bioinformatics: PCR bias was corrected computationally using synthetic template baselines, and reads within Hamming distance 2 were collapsed, with unmergeable singletons discarded. Reads were aligned to IMGT to assign V, D and J genes, CDR3 length, and insertions or deletions at six rearrangement sites. Within each subset, clonotype counts were normalized to sorted cell number, after which true diversity and Gini coefficients were computed with the tcR R package. Repertoire sharing was quantified using the overlap coefficient calculated on TCRB nucleotide sequences. This immuneACCESS table, as held by TCRdb, lists in-frame sequences with V and J called but not all clones. Of the missing ones, under half trace to an unresolved V gene in checked studies; the others have no known cause. V and J calls and clone size are given by that table; D and trimming were obtained from the DNA. This sample has about 320,000 clones in its table, and less than 15% of those were observed once. Around 7% of the sample belongs to the ten largest clones.

General findings and caveats noted by the study authors: Fewer insertions and more nucleotide deletions at VDJ recombination sites were observed in patients with type 1 diabetes, implying thymic rearrangement abnormalities. Naive, central memory and regulatory TCRB repertoires appeared to be more alike among patients than among healthy donors. Shorter templates might have been favored by PCR, but patient and control samples were amplified and corrected together, so both groups would have been affected equally by any skew. Because cDNA was sequenced instead of genomic DNA, highly expressing activated cells could be over-represented, though the groups showed no difference in activation or CD3 levels. Type 1 diabetes patients showed a moderate but significant shortening of TCRB CDR3 length in all four CD4+ subsets. Because small numbers of individuals were included in the HLA sub-analyses, any influence of HLA type on TCRB rearrangement was left unresolved.

The sequence joins TRBV6-6 to TRBJ1-1; the D segment could be TRBD1, given 6 matching bases. The clonotype comes from a man aged 25 to 45 in good health. Sequences were obtained from central memory CD4+ T cells from blood. The DNA reads as follows: TGTGCCAGCACCCCACAGGGTATTTCGTCTGAAGCTTTCTTT. This sequence encodes CASTPQGISSEAFF.